What follows describes a single T cell receptor beta chain. The antigen is undetermined. The source of the sample is a study of T cell responses to AZD1222 COVID-19 vaccine. This CDR3 is 12 amino acids long. Between the trimmed V and J ends, which lost 7 bases and 4 bases, there was a span of 11 bases. CDR1 SGHNT and CDR2 YYREEE come from the germline V gene (reference sequence). Study-level results: Across the whole spike, CD4 TCRs peaked at regions 160-218 and 743-854. Repertoire sampling occurred only after the peak T cell response. It was only a handful of AZD1222 recipients who were seropositive at baseline.

Only in-frame clones appear in the TCRdb table, and some are missing; sequencing was by immunoSEQ multiplex PCR. The profile shows some 150,000 clones, 90% of them singletons. The chain employs TRBV5-4 and TRBJ1-1, with a possible D match to TRBD1 (5 bases). The sequence came from an adult who received the AZD1222 COVID-19 vaccine. Sequencing used peripheral blood, obtained 28 days after the second AZD1222 dose. CDR3 in amino acids: CASEGPGTEAFF. The CDR3 bases are TGTGCCAGCGAGGGACCAGGCACTGAAGCTTTCTTT. Variable domain in full (rest from reference TRBV5-4 and TRBJ1-1): ETGVTQSPTHLIKTRGQQVTLRCSSQSGHNTVSWYQQALGQGPQFIFQYYREEENGRGNFPPRFSGLQFPNYSSELNVNALELDDSALYLCASEGPGTEAFFGQGTRLTVV.